This T cell receptor (beta chain) stems from a study of tumor-infiltrating lymphocytes in primary liver carcinoma. About the research overall: Those sampled were patients whose primary liver carcinoma was treated by surgical resection. The patients, men and women alike, were aged 30 to 69 years. Study-level findings and limits: Tumors significantly exceeded blood in top-250-clone fraction (p = 0.039).

The source of the blood RNA was unsorted whole blood, and germline DNA was extracted as well. The CDR3 extends over 15 amino acids. V trimming: 2 bases; J trimming: 5 bases; junction bases outside the gene matches: 6. CDR1 is MDHEN and CDR2 is SYDVKM in the germline V gene. This clonotype was seen a handful of times. Its target is unknown. TCR beta cDNA was reverse-transcribed from about 500 ng of total RNA. The reaction used a constant-region primer and ProtoScript II reverse transcriptase. Libraries of TCR beta came from three nested multiplex PCR rounds with slightly modified ARM-PCR. Rounds one and two of PCR, each of 10 to 11 cycles, were primed with TRBV1-TRBV30 forward primers and a C-beta reverse primer. TCRdb analysed the multiplex PCR reads with MiXCR anew, one entry per CDR3 protein. The table lists fewer than 350,000 distinct CDR3 sequences, 55% to 65% of them singletons.

The sample comprised peripheral blood. This sequence was found in a man between 35 and 55 years old with primary liver carcinoma and hepatitis B virus infection. This rearrangement joins TRBV28 to TRBJ2-5; 9 bases are shared with TRBD1. The CDR3, as DNA: TGTGCCAGCAGTTTAAGCACAGGGGGCAGGGAGACCCAGTACTTC. It yields the protein CASSLSTGGRETQYF.